The 5 T cell receptor beta chains in this list originate from one sample, sequenced in a study of T cell responses to AZD1222 COVID-19 vaccine. Clones were sequenced by immunoSEQ multiplex PCR, and TCRdb holds only the in-frame ones, with some missing. The profile shows approximately 150,000 clones, roughly 89% of them singletons. The sequenced sample was peripheral blood, obtained 28 days after the second AZD1222 dose. The receptors were gathered from an adult who received the AZD1222 COVID-19 vaccine.

The chain uses TRBV21-1 and TRBJ2-7; TRBD2, the table's D call, lacks a check against the DNA. TRBV21-1 is marked as a pseudogene. The CDR3 totals 16 residues. The DNA for the CDR3 is TGTGCCAGCAGCAAACAGGAGGGTAGCGGAACCTACGAGCAGTACTTC. Translation: CASSKQEGSGTYEQYF.

This sequence joins TRBV2 and TRBJ2-1; D not resolved. Trimming took 7 bases from V and 7 from J, leaving 11 bases between them. The CDR3 runs 12 residues. CDR1 and CDR2 from the germline V gene are SNHLY and FYNNEI. DNA of the CDR3: TGTGCCAGCAACCTAATCTGGAATGAGCAGTTCTTC. It translates to CASNLIWNEQFF.

The chain uses TRBV7-2 and TRBJ1-2; D gene uncertain. V lost 5 bases and J 6 bases, leaving 19 bases between the germline ends. The germline CDR1 and CDR2 sequences are SGHTA and FQGNSA. This CDR3 has 15 residues. CDR3 loop: CASSPFLVEVNGYTF. The CDR3 region has the DNA TGTGCCAGCAGCCCCTTTTTGGTAGAGGTGAATGGCTACACCTTC.

CDR3 protein: CASSQQTSGSYEQYF. The CDR3 nucleotides are TGCGCCAGCAGCCAACAGACTAGCGGGAGCTACGAGCAGTACTTC. The chain joins TRBV4-3 to TRBJ2-7; TRBD2 aligns across 12 bases. Trimming at V came to 2 bases and at J to 3 bases, leaving 2 bases not matched to a gene. The germline V gene encodes CDR1 LGHNA and CDR2 YSLEER. There are 15 residues in the CDR3.

CDR3 residues: CASSSGYSNQPQHF. The DNA of the CDR3 is TGTGCCAGCAGTTCCGGATATAGCAATCAGCCCCAGCATTTT. This chain joins TRBV6-2 or TRBV6-3 and TRBJ1-5, with D unclear. V lost 4 bases, J lost 0 bases, and 7 bases lay in between. The CDR3 loop spans 14 amino acids. The germline V gene encodes CDR1 MNHEY and CDR2 SVGEGT.